Listed below are T cell receptor beta chains from one sample, sequenced in a study of T cell changes during pregnancy in multiple sclerosis. The method was immunoSEQ multiplex PCR; TCRdb's version includes in-frame clones alone and lacks a portion of them. The sample shows 38,000 or so clones, more than 90% of them seen only once. Here the sequenced sample was peripheral blood, taken before pregnancy. The receptors here all came from a female donor with multiple sclerosis, enrolled in a pregnancy study. The CDR3 runs from the conserved cysteine through the conserved F or W. D genes are given only for firm matches. For some rows the clone size is stated as once, few or many, or as a class when expanded; others skip it.

clone_size,v_call,j_call,d_call,cdr3_nt,cdr3_aa
.,TRBV19,TRBJ1-1,.,TGTGCCAGTACCCGCTCGACAGTGAACACTGAAGCTTTCTTT,CASTRSTVNTEAFF
once,TRBV6-6,TRBJ2-1,TRBD1,TGTGCCAGCAGTCCCACAGGGGGCGTTGAGCAGTTCTTC,CASSPTGGVEQFF
.,TRBV2,TRBJ1-4,TRBD1,TGTGCCAGCAGATATACAGGGGGTAAACTGTTTTTT,CASRYTGGKLFF
.,TRBV5-5,TRBJ2-1,TRBD2,TGTGCCAGCAGTTCTAGCGGGAGCAATGAGCAGTTCTTC,CASSSSGSNEQFF
.,TRBV7-2,TRBJ1-2,TRBD1,TGTGCCAGCAGCTTATACAGGGGCTATGGCTACACCTTC,CASSLYRGYGYTF
.,TRBV7-9,TRBJ1-1,.,TGTGCCAGCAGCTTACTCACAGGGACTGAAGCTTTCTTT,CASSLLTGTEAFF
.,TRBV4-1,TRBJ2-6,.,TGCGCCAGCAGCCCTTACCTAGTCTCTGGGGCCAACGTCCTGACTTTC,CASSPYLVSGANVLTF
.,TRBV28,TRBJ2-7,TRBD1,TGTGCCACAAACCCCGGGACAGGGAGGTACGAGCAGTACTTC,CATNPGTGRYEQYF
.,TRBV5-5,TRBJ1-4,.,TGTGCCAGCAGCCGAGGGACATTACTTAATGAAAAACTGTTTTTT,CASSRGTLLNEKLFF
once,TRBV19,TRBJ1-4,.,TGTGCCAGTAGAGCACTGGACCCAAGGGAGGATGAAAAACTGTTTTTT,CASRALDPREDEKLFF
once,TRBV27,TRBJ1-4,.,TGTGCCAGCAGTCCCGCCGGGAGGACTAATGAAAAACTGTTTTTT,CASSPAGRTNEKLFF
.,TRBV5-1,TRBJ1-2,TRBD1,TGCGCCAGCAGCCCCGGGACAGGGTATGGCTACACCTTC,CASSPGTGYGYTF
once,TRBV6-6,TRBJ2-7,.,TGTGCCAGCAGATTACCCCAGGGTTCAGCAACCTACGAGCAGTACTTC,CASRLPQGSATYEQYF
.,TRBV5-1,TRBJ2-2,TRBD1,TGCGCCAGCAGCTTGCGGCCGGGACAGGGAGCCACGGCCGGGGAGCTGTTTTTT,CASSLRPGQGATAGELFF
.,TRBV7-3,TRBJ1-1,TRBD1,TGTGCCAGCAGCTTCGGACAGGACACTGAAGCTTTCTTT,CASSFGQDTEAFF
.,TRBV27,TRBJ1-4,TRBD1,TGTGCCAGCAGACCGGGACAGCAAAATGAAAAACTGTTTTTT,CASRPGQQNEKLFF
.,TRBV5-8,TRBJ2-1,TRBD2,TGTGCCAGCAGCCTAGGACTAGCGGGTTCCAATGAGCAGTTCTTC,CASSLGLAGSNEQFF
.,TRBV29-1,TRBJ1-2,.,TGCAGCGTTGGTCCCTCAAAGCGAGCTAACTATGGCTACACCTTC,CSVGPSKRANYGYTF
.,TRBV7-9,TRBJ2-6,.,TGTGCCAGCAGCTCCCACACTTCCGGGCGGGCTGGGGCCAACGTCCTGACTTTC,CASSSHTSGRAGANVLTF
.,TRBV5-4,TRBJ2-2,TRBD2,TGTGCCAGCAGCTCAGTAGCGGGAGGGTCCGGGGAGCTGTTTTTT,CASSSVAGGSGELFF
.,TRBV5-1,TRBJ2-5,TRBD1,TGCGCCAGCAGCCAAACCGACAGGGGAAAGACCCAGTACTTC,CASSQTDRGKTQYF
.,TRBV21-1,TRBJ2-5,.,TGTGCCAGCAGCAAAGATTCGGGACAGGGGAGAGAGACCCAGTACTTC,CASSKDSGQGRETQYF
.,TRBV7-2,TRBJ1-1,TRBD1,TGTGCCAGCAGCTCGGACAGGGGGCTTACTGAAGCTTTCTTT,CASSSDRGLTEAFF
.,TRBV19,TRBJ1-1,.,TGTGCCAGTAGTCAGGAGGGAGGCACTGAAGCTTTCTTT,CASSQEGGTEAFF
.,TRBV28,TRBJ1-5,TRBD1,TGTGCCAGCAGACGGGTACCACAGGGGGCGGGTAATCAGCCCCAGCATTTT,CASRRVPQGAGNQPQHF
.,TRBV6-1,TRBJ1-1,.,TGTGTCGCGGCGAGGAACACTGAAGCTTTCTTT,CVAARNTEAFF
.,TRBV4-2,TRBJ2-5,TRBD2,TGTGCCAGCAGCCAAACCGCTAGCGGCCAAGAGACCCAGTACTTC,CASSQTASGQETQYF
.,TRBV5-4,TRBJ2-7,.,TGTGCCAGCAGCTTGCAGGGAACCTACGAGCAGTACTTC,CASSLQGTYEQYF
.,TRBV29-1,TRBJ1-1,.,TGCAGCGTGGAACAGGTTATGAACACTGAAGCTTTCTTT,CSVEQVMNTEAFF
.,TRBV6-4,TRBJ2-7,.,TGTGCCAGCAGTGAAGCAGCAGGGAATTTCTACGAGCAGTACTTC,CASSEAAGNFYEQYF
few,TRBV2,TRBJ1-5,TRBD1,TGTGCCAGCAGTGAAGGGGACAGGGGGCGGCCCCAGCATTTT,CASSEGDRGRPQHF
.,TRBV7-6,TRBJ1-6,.,TGTGCCAGCAGCTTAGGGGGCTCGTCACCCCTCCACTTT,CASSLGGSSPLHF
.,TRBV4-3,TRBJ1-2,TRBD1,TGCGCCAGCAGCCAAGGAACAGGGGGCGGCTACACCTTC,CASSQGTGGGYTF
.,TRBV4-2,TRBJ1-1,TRBD1,TGTGCCAGCAGCCAACATAGGGGGCGCGGGGCTGAAGCTTTCTTT,CASSQHRGRGAEAFF
.,TRBV7-9,TRBJ2-3,.,TGTGCCAGCAGCCCACCAGGTAATACGCAGTATTTT,CASSPPGNTQYF
.,TRBV11-2,TRBJ2-5,TRBD2,TGTGCCAGCAGCTTAGGGACTAGCGGACACCAAGAGACCCAGTACTTC,CASSLGTSGHQETQYF
.,TRBV7-2,TRBJ2-3,.,TGTGCCAGCAGCCGAAGACAGATCACAGATACGCAGTATTTT,CASSRRQITDTQYF
.,TRBV19,TRBJ2-3,.,TGTGCCAGTAGTATACAGGGGATCGGCACAGATACGCAGTATTTT,CASSIQGIGTDTQYF
.,TRBV2,TRBJ2-7,.,TGTGCCGCGGTCTTTTCCTACGAGCAGTACTTC,CAAVFSYEQYF
.,TRBV4-1,TRBJ2-7,TRBD2,TGCGCCAGCAGCCAAGAAGCGGCTAGCGGGAGGTCCTACGAGCAGTACTTC,CASSQEAASGRSYEQYF
.,TRBV5-6,TRBJ2-2,TRBD2,TGTGCCAGCAGCCACGGACTAGCGGGAGGCACCGGGGAGCTGTTTTTT,CASSHGLAGGTGELFF